This T cell receptor (beta chain) was obtained from a study of cytomegalovirus exposure and HLA in healthy donors. This clone appeared a few times. The CDR3 totals 15 residues. With 5 bases clipped from V and 4 bases from J, the junction kept 4 bases outside the gene matches. Germline values: CDR1 MNHNY, CDR2 SVGAGI (reference sequence). Sequenced by immunoSEQ multiplex PCR; TCRdb stores in-frame clones only, minus some. In the table there are 200,000 to 250,000 clones, approximately 88% of which are singletons. What was sequenced was PBMCs. The rearrangement joins TRBV6-6 to TRBJ2-7; 14 bases agree with TRBD2. This sequence was found in a woman between 25 and 40 years old in good health and CMV-seropositive. CDR3 sequence reads: CASSDRTSGRYEQYF. The CDR3 DNA sequence: TGTGCCAGCAGTGACAGGACTAGCGGGAGGTACGAGCAGTACTTC.